Reported below is one TCR beta chain. These data originate in a study of neoadjuvant anti-PD-1 for oral cavity cancer. In the study overall: Non-progressing patients received a fourth nivolumab dose near day 43, then surgery on days 50-56.

This CDR3 comprises 14 residues. Trimming took off 4 bases at V and 3 bases at J, with 11 bases between the two ends. Looked up from germline, CDR1 is SGDLS and CDR2 is YYNGEE. Most tumor samples had about 5 ug input DNA in two replicates. The data were produced by immunoSEQ multiplex PCR, yet TCRdb's version contains in-frame clones alone and is incomplete. The sample includes approximately 15,000 clones, 35% to 50% of them seen just once. The time point here: after neoadjuvant nivolumab, at surgical resection. Patients had HPV-negative, locally advanced oral cavity squamous cell carcinoma. The receptor was derived from a person between 40 and 80 years old with oral cavity squamous cell carcinoma. This sample comprised tumor tissue, obtained after nivolumab (anti-PD-1) treatment. V and J are TRBV9 and TRBJ1-5, with D tentatively TRBD1 (6 bases). The CDR3 DNA is TGTGCCAGCAGCTCTGGACAGTTCAATCAGCCCCAGCATTTT. It translates to CASSSGQFNQPQHF.